This T cell receptor (beta chain) originates from a study of blood T cell repertoires in COVID-19. As for the study in general: The United States, Italy and Spain provided the acute and convalescent COVID-19 samples. Sources were T cells, B-cell-depleted T cells, or PBMCs; the material itself was cDNA or gDNA.

Authors' data handling: Amplifying reference gene primers gave estimates of nucleated cell counts. Method: immunoSEQ multiplex PCR; TCRdb's copy keeps in-frame clones and lacks some. The V and J calls and clone size are taken from that table; D and trimming were inferred from the DNA. The sample records a few hundred thousand clones, 83% being singletons. V lost 3 bases, J lost 10 bases, and 13 bases lay in between. The CDR3 consists of 12 residues. The V gene is TRBV12-3 or TRBV12-4, the J gene TRBJ2-7; D not certain. The source of this sequence is a woman between 45 and 60 years old with acute or convalescent COVID-19. Source material: peripheral blood. The CDR3 DNA reads as TGTGCCAGCAGTTTTTCCCAGGCCCCTCAGTACTTC. Its protein product is CASSFSQAPQYF.